This T cell receptor (beta chain) was identified in a study of monozygotic twins with inflammatory bowel disease. As to this clonotype: As yet, its antigen is unknown.

TCRdb re-called the 5' RACE reads and gives one entry per CDR3 protein, without DNA. Its listing shows about 380,000 distinct CDR3 sequences. The length of the CDR3 is 15 residues. Per the germline V gene, CDR1 is SGDLS and CDR2 is YYNGEE. Study-level results: Separate T cell subtypes could not be resolved from one another.

The chain links TRBV9 to TRBJ1-4. This TCR was recovered from a human donor with ulcerative colitis or Crohn's disease, or a healthy co-twin of an affected twin (not recorded which). Sequenced material: blood. This CDR3 is CASSVVGSTNEKLFF.